A single sample is the source of the 19 T cell receptor beta chains below, sequenced in a study of blood T cell repertoires in COVID-19. Data came from immunoSEQ multiplex PCR; TCRdb stores just in-frame clones and leaves some out. Of around 130,000 clones in the sample, approximately 89% were seen once. The sequenced material came from peripheral blood. These receptor sequences come from a woman aged 55 to 70 with acute or convalescent COVID-19.

On this clone itself: Other DNA sequences from this sample encode an identical CDR3 as well. The V and J genes are TRBV18 and TRBJ2-1; no clear D gene. V was pared by 3 bases and J by 8 bases, with 8 bases between. The CDR3 is made up of 12 amino acids. Germline values: CDR1 KGHSH, CDR2 LQKENI. In DNA form, the CDR3 reads TGTGCCAGCTCACCGCTCAGTGATGAGCAGTTCTTC. Protein product: CASSPLSDEQFF. Full variable domain (rest looked up from reference TRBV18 and TRBJ2-1): NAGVMQNPRHLVRRRGQEARLRCSPMKGHSHVYWYRQLPEEGLKFMVYLQKENIIDESGMPKERFSAEFPKEGPSILRIQQVVRGDSAAYFCASSPLSDEQFFGPGTRLTVL.

The rearrangement links TRBV28 to TRBJ1-4, with 11 nucleotides matching TRBD1. Germline trimming cut 6 bases from V and 4 bases from J; bases unmatched to any gene: 4. CDR1 is MDHEN and CDR2 is SYDVKM in the germline V gene. There are 15 residues in the CDR3. DNA of the CDR3: TGTGCCAGCAGGAGGGGACAGGGGGTTAATGAAAAACTGTTTTTT. Translation: CASRRGQGVNEKLFF.

The chain employs TRBV28 and TRBJ2-2, with D possibly being TRBD1 (5 bases). Trimming stripped 7 bases from V and 6 bases from J, with 9 bases between. Germline loops: CDR1 MDHEN, CDR2 SYDVKM. The CDR3 spans 12 residues. The CDR3 reads CASKGQAGELFF. As DNA, the CDR3 is TGTGCCAGCAAGGGGCAGGCCGGGGAGCTGTTTTTT.

The chain is built from TRBV25-1 and TRBJ1-1; D is unresolved. The V gene's germline CDR1 is MGHDK and CDR2 SYGVNS. The CDR3 runs to 14 residues. V gave up 1 base and J gave up 7 bases, with 13 bases separating them. CDR3 DNA sequence: TGTGCCAGCAGTGAATCCCCCGGGAGTAGTGAAGCTTTCTTT. Amino acid sequence: CASSESPGSSEAFF.

J is TRBJ1-1 and V is TRBV6-6; TRBD1 matches at 8 bases. CDR1 and CDR2 from the germline V gene are MNHNY and SVGAGI (reference sequence). This CDR3 contains 13 residues. V lost 6 bases, J lost 4 bases, and 4 bases stayed unmatched. The CDR3, as DNA: TGTGCCAGCAGCTACAGGGGGAGCACTGAAGCTTTCTTT. Its protein product is CASSYRGSTEAFF.

CDR3 DNA: TGTGCCACCAGTGACCCCCTGGACTATCAGCGGGGCAAAAACATTCAGTACTTC. Amino acids: CATSDPLDYQRGKNIQYF. This chain joins TRBV24-1 and TRBJ2-4, with TRBD2 identical over 7 bases. V gave up 4 bases and J gave up 3 bases; unmatched junction bases: 14. The CDR3 spans 18 residues. Germline-derived CDR1 and CDR2 are KGHDR and SFDVKD.

The chain couples TRBV6-2 or TRBV6-3 to TRBJ2-5; 11 nucleotides match TRBD2. This CDR3 has 14 amino acids. The germline CDR1 and CDR2 sequences are MNHEY and SVGEGT. Trimming removed 5 bases from V and 5 bases from J; junction bases left unmatched: 4. The CDR3 DNA reads TGTGCCAGCAGTGTAGCGGGAGGGTTGGAGACCCAGTACTTC. It is translated as CASSVAGGLETQYF.

V is TRBV2 and J is TRBJ2-5; D remains unclear. The CDR3 covers 15 residues. The V gene lost 1 base and the J gene lost 3 bases, with 12 bases spanning the gap. From germline, CDR1 is SNHLY and CDR2 FYNNEI. CDR3 in DNA: TGTGCCAGCAGTGAAGGTACCCGAGCCGAAGAGACCCAGTACTTC. Protein sequence: CASSEGTRAEETQYF. Together with reference TRBV2 and TRBJ2-5, the CDR3 gives the full variable domain: EPEVTQTPSHQVTQMGQEVILRCVPISNHLYFYWYRQILGQKVEFLVSFYNNEISEKSEIFDDQFSVERPDGSNFTLKIRSTKLEDSAMYFCASSEGTRAEETQYFGPGTRLLVL.

This clone was recorded only once. The rearrangement uses TRBV5-1 and TRBJ2-1, with 9 bases that match TRBD2. The CDR3 is made up of 14 amino acids. V gave up 7 bases and J gave up 7 bases; unmatched junction bases: 9. Per germline, CDR1 SGHRS and CDR2 YFSETQ. CDR3 sequence: CASGGGSGRNEQFF. The CDR3 coding sequence is TGCGCCAGCGGGGGAGGTAGCGGGAGAAATGAGCAGTTCTTC.

The chain joins TRBV28 to TRBJ2-3; D is unclear. The CDR3 runs 13 residues. In germline, CDR1 is MDHEN, CDR2 SYDVKM. Trimming pared 7 bases from V and 3 bases from J, leaving 11 bases between. The CDR3 nucleotides are TGTGCCAGCACGACACCCATTACAGATACGCAGTATTTT. It translates to CASTTPITDTQYF.

The chain carries TRBV19 and TRBJ2-1; possibly TRBD2 for D (6 bases). Germline assignment: CDR1 LNHDA and CDR2 SQIVND (reference sequence). This CDR3 has 16 amino acids. Trimming took 3 bases from V and 4 from J, leaving 16 bases between them. The CDR3 region has the DNA TGTGCCAGTAGTATTTCAGTGGTAGCGGCTTACAATGAGCAGTTCTTC. It yields the protein CASSISVVAAYNEQFF. Full variable domain (rest looked up from reference TRBV19 and TRBJ2-1): DGGITQSPKYLFRKEGQNVTLSCEQNLNHDAMYWYRQDPGQGLRLIYYSQIVNDFQKGDIAEGYSVSREKKESFPLTVTSAQKNPTAFYLCASSISVVAAYNEQFFGPGTRLTVL.

V usage is TRBV28 and J usage is TRBJ1-3; no clear D gene. CDR1 and CDR2 (germline): MDHEN, SYDVKM. The CDR3 spans 15 residues. The V and J ends lost 3 bases and 0 bases respectively, with 9 bases between them. CDR3 loop: CASSFPGSSGNTIYF. The CDR3 coding sequence is TGTGCCAGCAGTTTCCCTGGGAGCTCTGGAAACACCATATATTTT. The variable domain in full, completed from reference TRBV28 and TRBJ1-3, reads DVKVTQSSRYLVKRTGEKVFLECVQDMDHENMFWYRQDPGLGLRLIYFSYDVKMKEKGDIPEGYSVSREKKERFSLILESASTNQTSMYLCASSFPGSSGNTIYFGEGSWLTVV.

This clone was counted between two and nine times. Other DNA sequences in the sample encode the same CDR3. This rearrangement joins TRBV9 to TRBJ2-2; D gene unclear. There are 15 residues in the CDR3. The V end lost 2 bases, the J end lost 0 bases, and 8 bases lay between the germline ends. The V gene's germline CDR1 is SGDLS and CDR2 YYNGEE. CDR3 nucleotide sequence: TGTGCCAGCAGCGTCGGCCTAGCGAACACCGGGGAGCTGTTTTTT. This codes for CASSVGLANTGELFF.

Here the CDR3 DNA reads TGCGCCAGCAGCTTGTTCGGACTAGCGGAGTCATTTCAAGAGACCCAGTACTTC. This translates into CASSLFGLAESFQETQYF. This sequence joins TRBV5-1 and TRBJ2-5, with TRBD2 matching 10 bases. CDR1 is SGHRS and CDR2 is YFSETQ in the germline V gene. V gave up 1 base and J gave up 2 bases; unmatched junction bases: 11. This CDR3 has 18 amino acids.

The chain uses TRBV5-1 and TRBJ2-1; a weak D match, TRBD2 (5 bases). This CDR3 has 14 amino acids. Trimming took 4 bases from V and 0 from J, leaving 8 bases between them. Germline V gene lookup returns CDR1 SGHRS and CDR2 YFSETQ. The CDR3 spells CASSEDFSYNEQFF. The CDR3 DNA follows: TGCGCCAGCAGCGAGGACTTCTCCTACAATGAGCAGTTCTTC.

This clone has a single count. The V gene is TRBV5-6, the J gene TRBJ1-1, with a possible D match to TRBD1 (6 bases). This CDR3 has 16 amino acids. The germline V gene has CDR1 SGHDT and CDR2 YYEEEE. Trimming removed 0 bases at V and 0 bases at J, with 12 bases between. The CDR3 sequence is CASSLVGRDMNTEAFF. CDR3 in DNA: TGTGCCAGCAGCTTGGTAGGCAGGGACATGAACACTGAAGCTTTCTTT.

This chain connects TRBV29-1 to TRBJ1-2, with a possible D match to TRBD1 (5 bases). The CDR3 covers 13 residues. CDR1 and CDR2 from the germline V gene are SQVTM and ANQGSEA. The V end lost 5 bases, the J end lost 2 bases, and 12 bases lay between the germline ends. CDR3 protein: CSVPVTENYGYTF. CDR3 in DNA: TGCAGCGTTCCCGTGACAGAGAACTATGGCTACACCTTC.

This clone was recorded once. The V gene is TRBV24-1, the J gene TRBJ1-2; D perhaps matches TRBD1 (6 bases). Per the germline V gene, CDR1 is KGHDR and CDR2 is SFDVKD. CDR3 length: 14 amino acids. Trimming removed 3 bases at V and 3 bases at J, with 10 bases between. As DNA, the CDR3 is TGTGCCACCAGTGATGCGGCAGGGGACTATGGCTACACCTTC. Its protein product is CATSDAAGDYGYTF.

The chain has TRBV28 and TRBJ2-1; 12 nucleotides align to TRBD2. Losses at the gene ends were 4 bases for V and 2 bases for J; bases not matched to a gene: 3. CDR1 is MDHEN and CDR2 is SYDVKM in the germline V gene. This CDR3 is built from 16 residues. CDR3 region: CASSSWTSGTYNEQFF. The CDR3 coding sequence is TGTGCCAGCAGTTCATGGACTAGCGGGACCTACAATGAGCAGTTCTTC.